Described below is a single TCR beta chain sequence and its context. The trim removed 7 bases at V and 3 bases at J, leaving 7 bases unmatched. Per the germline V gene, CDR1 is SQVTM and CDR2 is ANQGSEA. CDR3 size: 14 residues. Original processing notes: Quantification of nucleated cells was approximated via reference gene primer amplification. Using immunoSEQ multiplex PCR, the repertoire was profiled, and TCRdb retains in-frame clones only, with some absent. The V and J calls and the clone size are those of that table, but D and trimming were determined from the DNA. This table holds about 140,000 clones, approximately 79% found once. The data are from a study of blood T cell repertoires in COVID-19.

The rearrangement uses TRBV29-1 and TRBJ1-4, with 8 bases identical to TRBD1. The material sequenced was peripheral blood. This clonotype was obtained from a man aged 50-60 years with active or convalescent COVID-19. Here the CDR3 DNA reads TGCAGCGCTCCGACAGGGGAAGCTAATGAAAAACTGTTTTTT. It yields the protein CSAPTGEANEKLFF.